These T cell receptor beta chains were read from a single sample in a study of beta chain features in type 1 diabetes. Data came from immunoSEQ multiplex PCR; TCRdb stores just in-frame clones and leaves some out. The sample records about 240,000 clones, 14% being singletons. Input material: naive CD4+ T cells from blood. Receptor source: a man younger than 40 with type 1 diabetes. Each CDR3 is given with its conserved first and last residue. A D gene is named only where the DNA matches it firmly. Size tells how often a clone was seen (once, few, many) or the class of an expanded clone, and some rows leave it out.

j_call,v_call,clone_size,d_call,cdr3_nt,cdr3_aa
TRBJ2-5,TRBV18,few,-,TGTGCCAGCTCCTTTCTATCCCGGGGGAAGAAAGAGACCCAGTACTTC,CASSFLSRGKKETQYF
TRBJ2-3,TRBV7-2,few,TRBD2,TGTGCCAGCAGCTTTTCCCCTAGCGGGCGAGGGGCAGATACGCAGTATTTT,CASSFSPSGRGADTQYF
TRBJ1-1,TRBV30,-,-,TGTGCCTGGAGTGTAGGGAGAGCAGTGGTAGCTGAAGCTTTCTTT,CAWSVGRAVVAEAFF
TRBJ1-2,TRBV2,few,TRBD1,TGTGCCAGCAGTGGCGGAGGACAGGGGGCGGGAGGCTACACCTTC,CASSGGGQGAGGYTF
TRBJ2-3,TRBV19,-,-,TGTGCCAGTAGTCCTCGGGACTCGGGGTTAGATACGCAGTATTTT,CASSPRDSGLDTQYF
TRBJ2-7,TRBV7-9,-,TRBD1,TGTGCCAGCAGCTTCGGGACAGGGAGTCCCTACGAGCAGTACTTC,CASSFGTGSPYEQYF
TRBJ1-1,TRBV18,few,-,TGTGCCAGCTCACTCGGACAAGCGAACACTGAAGCTTTCTTT,CASSLGQANTEAFF
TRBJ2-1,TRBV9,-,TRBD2,TGTGCCAGCAGCGTCCACACCGGGACTAGCGGGATCAATGAGCAGTTCTTC,CASSVHTGTSGINEQFF
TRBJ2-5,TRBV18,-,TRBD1,TGTGCCAGCTCACAACTCGGGACAGGGGCCCAACAAGAGACCCAGTACTTC,CASSQLGTGAQQETQYF
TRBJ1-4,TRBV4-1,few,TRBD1,TGCGCCAGCAGCCCGGGACAGGCCCTCGGGGGTGAAAAACTGTTTTTT,CASSPGQALGGEKLFF
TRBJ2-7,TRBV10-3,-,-,TGTGCCATCAGCTACGACAGCTACGAGCAGTACTTC,CAISYDSYEQYF
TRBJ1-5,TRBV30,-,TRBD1,TGTGCCTGGAGCCTGGGGACAGGGGGCAACCAGCCCCAGCATTTT,CAWSLGTGGNQPQHF
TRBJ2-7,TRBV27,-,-,TGTGCCAGCAGTCCGGCCGGAGACAGACGTTATACCTACGAGCAGTACTTC,CASSPAGDRRYTYEQYF
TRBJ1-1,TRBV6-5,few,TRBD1,TGTGCCAGCAGTTACTCGCTACAGGGGAGCACTGAAGCTTTCTTT,CASSYSLQGSTEAFF
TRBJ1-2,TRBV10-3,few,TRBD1,TGTGCCATCAGTGAGGGACAGGGGAACTATGGCTACACCTTC,CAISEGQGNYGYTF
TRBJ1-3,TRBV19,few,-,TGTGCCAGTAGCCAGGACACCCGCCTCTCTGGAAACACCATATATTTT,CASSQDTRLSGNTIYF
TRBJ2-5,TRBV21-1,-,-,TGTGCCAGCAGCAAAGAAAGAGGACAGGGGGCAGAGACCCAGTACTTC,CASSKERGQGAETQYF
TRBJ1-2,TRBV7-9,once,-,TGTGCCAGCAGCTTAGACAGTAACTATGGCTACACCTTC,CASSLDSNYGYTF
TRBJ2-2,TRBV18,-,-,TGTGCCAGCTCCACAAGTGGAGGGCGCTTAAGTACCGGGGAGCTGTTTTTT,CASSTSGGRLSTGELFF
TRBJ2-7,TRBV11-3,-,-,TGTGCCAGCAGCTCAAAGCGAATATCGGACGAGCAGTACTTC,CASSSKRISDEQYF
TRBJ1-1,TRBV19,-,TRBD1,TGTGCCAGTAGTGGACAGGGAGTCACTGAAGCTTTCTTT,CASSGQGVTEAFF
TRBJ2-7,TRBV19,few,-,TGTGCCAGTAGGGTCGGCCCCGGGGAGGTGAAGCAGTACTTC,CASRVGPGEVKQYF
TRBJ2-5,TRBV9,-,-,TGTGCCAGCAGCGTAGGGGGGCTAGTAGGCCAAGAGACCCAGTACTTC,CASSVGGLVGQETQYF
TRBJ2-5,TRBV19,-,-,TGTGCCAGTAGTATAGCGGCGGGGCCACAAGAGACCCAGTACTTC,CASSIAAGPQETQYF
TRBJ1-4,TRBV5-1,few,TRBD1,TGCGCCAGCAGCCCTGACAGGGAGGATGAAAAACTGTTTTTT,CASSPDREDEKLFF
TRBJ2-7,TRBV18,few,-,TGTGCCAGCTCTCTCATCCGGGACTACGAGCAGTACTTC,CASSLIRDYEQYF
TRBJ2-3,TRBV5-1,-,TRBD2,TGCGCCAGCAGCTCTAGCGGGAGAGGAGGAGATACGCAGTATTTT,CASSSSGRGGDTQYF
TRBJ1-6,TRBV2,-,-,TGTGCCAGCAGGGAACTGGGCCCGTCAGGCTCACCCCTCCACTTT,CASRELGPSGSPLHF
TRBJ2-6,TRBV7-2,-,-,TGTGCCAGCAGCCCCACTGGGGCCAACGTCCTGACTTTC,CASSPTGANVLTF
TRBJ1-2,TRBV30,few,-,TGTGCCTGGAGATACGGGGGGTACTATGGCTACACCTTC,CAWRYGGYYGYTF
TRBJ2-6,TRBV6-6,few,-,TGTGCCAGCAGTGACACAAACTCTGGGGCCAACGTCCTGACTTTC,CASSDTNSGANVLTF
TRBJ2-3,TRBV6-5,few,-,TGTGCCAGCAGTTACTCCGCGGGAGATACGCAGTATTTT,CASSYSAGDTQYF
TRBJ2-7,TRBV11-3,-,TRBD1,TGTGCCAGCAGCCTCGTAGAAGGGACAGCCTACGAGCAGTACTTC,CASSLVEGTAYEQYF
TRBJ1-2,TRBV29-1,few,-,TGCAGCGCGGACCCAGGGACATATGGCTACACCTTC,CSADPGTYGYTF
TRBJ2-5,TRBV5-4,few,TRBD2,TGTGCCAGCAGCCGAGCGGGGTCACAAGAGACCCAGTACTTC,CASSRAGSQETQYF
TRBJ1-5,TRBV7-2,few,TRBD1,TGTGCCAGCAGCGTAGGGGGCAGCACCCAGCATTTT,CASSVGGSTQHF
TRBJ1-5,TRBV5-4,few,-,TGTGCCAGCAGCTTGGTGGGCCAGCCCCAGCATTTT,CASSLVGQPQHF
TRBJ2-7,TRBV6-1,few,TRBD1,TGTGCCAGTTCCCGCCCCCGGGACAGGGGACACGAGCAGTACTTC,CASSRPRDRGHEQYF
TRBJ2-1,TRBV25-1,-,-,TGTGCCAGCATGAGGACAGCCTACAATGAGCAGTTCTTC,CASMRTAYNEQFF
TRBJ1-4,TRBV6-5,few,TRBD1,TGTGCCAGCAGCGGCCTCGACAGGGGGCATGAAAAACTGTTTTTT,CASSGLDRGHEKLFF
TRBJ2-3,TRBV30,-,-,TGTGCCTGGAGGGATAGCGGCACAGATACGCAGTATTTT,CAWRDSGTDTQYF
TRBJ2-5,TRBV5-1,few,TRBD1,TGCGCCAGCAGCTCCGGGACAGCGCAAGAGACCCAGTACTTC,CASSSGTAQETQYF
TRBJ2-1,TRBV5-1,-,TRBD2,TGCGCCAGCAGCGCGCCGGGACTAGCGGGAGTTGAGCAGTTCTTC,CASSAPGLAGVEQFF
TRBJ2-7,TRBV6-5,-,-,TGTGCCAGCAATCTCGCGGGACGGAACTACGAGCAGTACTTC,CASNLAGRNYEQYF
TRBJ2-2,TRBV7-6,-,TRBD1,TGTGCCAGCAGTCCCGGACAGGTCATCGGGGAGCTGTTTTTT,CASSPGQVIGELFF
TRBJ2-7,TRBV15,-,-,TGTGCCACCAGCAGAGGGGGGGACTCCTACGAGCAGTACTTC,CATSRGGDSYEQYF
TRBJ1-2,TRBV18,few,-,TGTGCCAGCTCACCTCAGGGGAGTAAGGCGATCGGCTACACCTTC,CASSPQGSKAIGYTF
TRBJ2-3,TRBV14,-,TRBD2,TGTGCCAGCAGCCAAGGCTATAGCGGGGCCCTAACTGGTACGCAGTATTTT,CASSQGYSGALTGTQYF
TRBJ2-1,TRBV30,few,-,TGTGCCTGGGGGGAGTCGTACAATGAGCAGTTCTTC,CAWGESYNEQFF
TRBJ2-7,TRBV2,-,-,TGTGCCAGCAGTGTCGACAGCGAGCAGTACTTC,CASSVDSEQYF
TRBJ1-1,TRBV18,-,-,TGTGCCAGCTCACCGTTCGGTGTGAACACTGAAGCTTTCTTT,CASSPFGVNTEAFF
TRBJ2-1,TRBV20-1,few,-,TGCAGTGCCCCGACATGGGATGAGCAGTTCTTC,CSAPTWDEQFF
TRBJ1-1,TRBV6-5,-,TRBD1,TGTGCCAGCAGCGCGGACAGGGGGAACACTGAAGCTTTCTTT,CASSADRGNTEAFF
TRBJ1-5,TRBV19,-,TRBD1,TGTGCCAGTAGTGAAACAGGGGGCGGTCAGCCCCAGCATTTT,CASSETGGGQPQHF
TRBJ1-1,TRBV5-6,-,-,TGTGCCAGCAGCCCCAACACAGGGTTCGCCACTGAAGCTTTCTTT,CASSPNTGFATEAFF